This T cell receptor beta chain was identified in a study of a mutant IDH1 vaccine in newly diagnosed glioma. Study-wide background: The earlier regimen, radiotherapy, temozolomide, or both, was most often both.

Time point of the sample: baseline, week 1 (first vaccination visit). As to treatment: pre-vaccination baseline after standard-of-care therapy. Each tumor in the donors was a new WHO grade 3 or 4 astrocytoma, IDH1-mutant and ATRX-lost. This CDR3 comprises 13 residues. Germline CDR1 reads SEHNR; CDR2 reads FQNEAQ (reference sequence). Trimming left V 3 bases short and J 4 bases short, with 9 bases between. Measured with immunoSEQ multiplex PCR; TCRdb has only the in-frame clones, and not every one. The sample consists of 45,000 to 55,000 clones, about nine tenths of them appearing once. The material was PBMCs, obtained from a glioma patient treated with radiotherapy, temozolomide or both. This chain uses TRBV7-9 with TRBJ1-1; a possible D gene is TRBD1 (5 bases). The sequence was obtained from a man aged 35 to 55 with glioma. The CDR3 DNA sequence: TGTGCCAGCAGCTTCAGGGCCGTCACTGAAGCTTTCTTT. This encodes CASSFRAVTEAFF.